Listed below are T cell receptor beta chains from one sample, sequenced in a study of blood T cell repertoires in COVID-19. The method was immunoSEQ multiplex PCR; TCRdb's version includes in-frame clones alone and lacks a portion of them. The profile shows about 160,000 clones, over 80% of them singletons. The sequencing sample was made of peripheral blood. These TCRs come from a woman between 50 and 59 years old with acute or convalescent COVID-19. Both conserved end residues are part of each CDR3. D genes are given only for firm matches. Only some rows state a clone size, as once, few, many or a class for expanded clones.

D gene	clone size	CDR3 length	V gene	J gene	CDR3 DNA	CDR3 protein
TRBD2	.	16	TRBV11-1	TRBJ2-5	TGTGCCAGCAGCTTCTCTAGCGGGGGGGCAGAAGAGACCCAGTACTTC	CASSFSSGGAEETQYF
.	.	15	TRBV18	TRBJ2-7	TGTGCCAGCTCACCAAGGGCAGGGGAATTCGACGAGCAGTACTTC	CASSPRAGEFDEQYF
TRBD1	few	15	TRBV7-9	TRBJ2-5	TGTGCCAGCAGCTTGGGAGATGGACAGGTGGAGACCCAGTACTTC	CASSLGDGQVETQYF
TRBD1	.	12	TRBV6-5	TRBJ1-5	TGTGCCAGCTGGCAGGGGGTAGGGCCCCAGCATTTT	CASWQGVGPQHF
TRBD1	.	14	TRBV29-1	TRBJ2-3	TGCAGCGTTGAACCGGCCAGGGGGCGGGATACGCAGTATTTT	CSVEPARGRDTQYF
TRBD1	.	13	TRBV24-1	TRBJ2-1	TGTGCCACCAGTGATAATTTGGGACAGGAGCAGTTCTTC	CATSDNLGQEQFF
.	.	15	TRBV7-2	TRBJ2-5	TGTGCCAGCAGCTTAGGGGGACTCAACCAGGGGACCCAGTACTTC	CASSLGGLNQGTQYF
.	.	17	TRBV9	TRBJ1-2	TGTGCCAGCAGCAGAACAGGGTTCTCCGTGGGCGTCTATGGCTACACCTTC	CASSRTGFSVGVYGYTF
.	.	15	TRBV19	TRBJ2-1	TGTGCCAGTAGTATAGGCTGGGGGGGGCCATATGAGCAGTTCTTC	CASSIGWGGPYEQFF
TRBD1	.	15	TRBV6-5	TRBJ2-7	TGTGCCAGCAGCCCCCGACAGGGGGGCCTCTACGAGCAGTACTTC	CASSPRQGGLYEQYF
.	.	16	TRBV6-5	TRBJ2-7	TGTGCCAGCAGTTACTCGAGTCTTCTGAGCTCCTACGAGCAGTACTTC	CASSYSSLLSSYEQYF
.	.	18	TRBV19	TRBJ1-1	TGTGCCAGTAGTATAGCTCGGGGAGGAATTACTGGGGGGACTGAAGCTTTCTTT	CASSIARGGITGGTEAFF
.	.	12	TRBV29-1	TRBJ1-2	TGCAGCGTCGGACTCCTAGACTATGGCTACACCTTC	CSVGLLDYGYTF
.	.	16	TRBV9	TRBJ1-6	TGTGCCAGCAGCGCCAAGGGGGAGGGGCCATGGTCACCCCTCCACTTT	CASSAKGEGPWSPLHF
.	.	16	TRBV3-1/TRBV3-2	TRBJ2-7	TGTGCCAGCAGCCAAGGGCCCCTGGTAGGGGCCTACGAGCAGTACTTC	CASSQGPLVGAYEQYF
.	.	11	TRBV10-1	TRBJ2-5	TGCGCCATTAAGAGCGAGGAGACCCAGTACTTC	CAIKSEETQYF
.	.	14	TRBV13	TRBJ1-1	TGTGCCAGCAGCTTGAACAGGTGGGTCCCTGAAGCTTTCTTT	CASSLNRWVPEAFF
.	.	15	TRBV7-2	TRBJ1-2	TGTGCCAGCAGCTTAGCCGGACGAGGGTTGAATGGCTACACCTTC	CASSLAGRGLNGYTF
.	.	12	TRBV2	TRBJ2-7	TGTGCCAGCAGTGAAGGAGGGTACGAGCAGTACTTC	CASSEGGYEQYF
TRBD1	.	16	TRBV3-1/TRBV3-2	TRBJ1-3	TGTGCCAGCAGCCGGGACAGGGGGCAATCCGGAAACACCATATATTTT	CASSRDRGQSGNTIYF